The 10 T cell receptor beta chains below all came from one sample that was sequenced in a study of T cells expressing NK-cell markers. From its re-call of the 5' RACE reads, TCRdb lists each CDR3 protein once, without DNA. Its clone listing holds approximately 110,000 distinct CDR3 sequences. The sample taken for sequencing was blood T cells: a sorted CD56 or NKG2C T cell subset, CD4+ or CD8+ T cells, or bulk PBMC T cells (not recorded which). The source is a woman between 18 and 75 years old in good health.

The V call is TRBV5-6, the J call TRBJ2-6; TCRdb reports TRBD1, a call that lacks DNA to check it against. This CDR3 spans 14 amino acids. The germline V gene encodes CDR1 SGHDT and CDR2 YYEEEE. The CDR3 protein is CASIRGAGANVLTF.

The chain uses TRBV4-2 and TRBJ2-7; the TCRdb D gene call, TRBD2, has no DNA to confirm it. The CDR3 runs to 14 residues. Germline CDR1 reads LGHNA; CDR2 reads YNFKEQ. The CDR3 loop is CASSQASGDYEQYF.

The V gene is TRBV14, the J gene TRBJ1-2; TCRdb picks TRBD1, but there is no DNA to check that call. The CDR3 covers 15 residues. CDR1 SGHDN and CDR2 FVKESK come from the germline V gene. CDR3 sequence: CASSQVHGGNYGYTF. The variable domain in full, with the rest retrieved from reference TRBV14 and TRBJ1-2, is EAGVTQFPSHSVIEKGQTVTLRCDPISGHDNLYWYRRVMGKEIKFLLHFVKESKQDESGMPNNRFLAERTGGTYSTLKVQPAELEDSGVYFCASSQVHGGNYGYTFGSGTRLTVV.

The rearrangement links TRBV12-3 or TRBV12-4 to TRBJ2-6; no DNA is available, so the TRBD1 call from TCRdb remains unchecked. The CDR3 runs 17 residues. CDR3 protein: CASSLRAGVYGANVLTF.

This rearrangement joins TRBV29-1 to TRBJ2-2; as DNA is missing, the TRBD1 call by TCRdb cannot be tested. This CDR3 is 13 amino acids long. Germline V CDR1 and CDR2: SQVTM, ANQGSEA. The CDR3 protein is CSVSDSLTGELFF.

V and J are TRBV12-3 or TRBV12-4 and TRBJ1-2; with no DNA, the TCRdb D assignment of TRBD1 cannot be verified. The CDR3 is made up of 13 amino acids. The CDR3 here is CASSPGGAVGYTF.

The chain is built from TRBV20-1 and TRBJ1-1. Germline values: CDR1 DFQATT, CDR2 SNEGSKA (reference sequence). CDR3 size: 13 residues. CDR3: CSARSGIGTEAFF.

The V call is TRBV20-1, the J call TRBJ2-2; without DNA, the TCRdb call of TRBD1 cannot be checked. CDR3 size: 15 residues. The germline V gene encodes CDR1 DFQATT and CDR2 SNEGSKA (reference sequence). The CDR3 region is CSARMTGRDTGELFF.

The gene calls are TRBV4-3 and TRBJ1-1. This CDR3 has 14 amino acids. Germline assignment: CDR1 LGHNA and CDR2 YSLEER. The CDR3 sequence is CASSPDGMNTEAFF.

V gene TRBV20-1 combines with J gene TRBJ1-2; TCRdb calls TRBD1, which cannot be checked without DNA. CDR1 and CDR2 (germline): DFQATT, SNEGSKA (reference sequence). The CDR3 length is 11 residues. The CDR3 region is CSASGGLGYTF.